Listed below are T cell receptor beta chains from one sample, sequenced in a study of blood T cell repertoires in COVID-19. Generated by immunoSEQ multiplex PCR, the TCRdb table keeps only in-frame clones and is missing some. Of fewer than 300,000 clones in the sample, less than 85% are singletons; the top ten hold under 3%. The specimen was peripheral blood. The receptors originated from a woman between 70 and 85 years old with active or convalescent COVID-19. Both conserved end residues are part of each CDR3. D genes are given only for firm matches. Not every row has a clone size; where given, it reads once, few, many or a size class.

TRBV5-1	NA	TRBJ1-1	NA	CASREGAITEAFF	TGCGCCAGCAGGGAGGGTGCCATCACTGAAGCTTTCTTT
TRBV5-1	TRBD2	TRBJ2-5	once	CASSSSGGRETQYF	TGCGCCAGCAGCTCTAGCGGGGGGCGAGAGACCCAGTACTTC
TRBV6-5	TRBD1	TRBJ2-7	NA	CASRGGQAKTYEQYF	TGTGCCAGCAGGGGTGGACAGGCCAAAACCTACGAGCAGTACTTC
TRBV11-3	NA	TRBJ2-3	few	CASSGVPDTQYF	TGTGCCAGCAGCGGAGTGCCAGATACGCAGTATTTT
TRBV2	TRBD1	TRBJ1-2	NA	CASIKDRINYGYTF	TGTGCCAGCATTAAGGACAGGATTAACTATGGCTACACCTTC
TRBV28	NA	TRBJ1-3	NA	CASSPDVSGNTIYF	TGTGCCAGCAGCCCAGATGTCTCTGGAAACACCATATATTTT
TRBV30	TRBD1	TRBJ1-5	NA	CAWSGQGGQPQHF	TGTGCCTGGTCGGGACAGGGGGGTCAGCCCCAGCATTTT
TRBV5-1	NA	TRBJ1-3	NA	CASSSRGGSGNTIYF	TGCGCCAGCAGCTCGAGGGGGGGCTCTGGAAACACCATATATTTT
TRBV7-2	NA	TRBJ1-2	NA	CASRPGVTDRYGYTF	TGTGCCAGCAGGCCAGGGGTGACAGATCGCTATGGCTACACCTTC
TRBV7-6	TRBD2	TRBJ2-2	NA	CASSLGLAGAGELFF	TGTGCCAGCAGTCTAGGACTAGCGGGAGCCGGGGAGCTGTTTTTT
TRBV4-1	TRBD1	TRBJ2-6	NA	CASSPGTVISGANVLTF	TGCGCCAGCAGCCCCGGGACAGTCATCTCTGGGGCCAACGTCCTGACTTTC
TRBV30	TRBD1	TRBJ2-2	NA	CAWGTGIGELFF	TGTGCCTGGGGGACAGGGATCGGGGAGCTGTTTTTT
TRBV5-6	NA	TRBJ2-5	NA	CASSLVRYQETQYF	TGTGCCAGCAGCTTGGTACGGTACCAAGAGACCCAGTACTTC
TRBV5-4	TRBD1	TRBJ1-2	NA	CASSLRDRDYGYTF	TGTGCCAGCAGCTTGAGGGACAGGGACTATGGCTACACCTTC
TRBV5-6	TRBD1	TRBJ1-3	once	CASSVGQGRNTIYF	TGTGCCAGCAGCGTAGGACAGGGGCGAAACACCATATATTTT
TRBV7-8	NA	TRBJ1-5	NA	CASSLREQPQHF	TGTGCCAGCAGCTTAAGGGAGCAGCCCCAGCATTTT
TRBV5-1	NA	TRBJ2-2	NA	CASSPGQPNTGELFF	TGCGCCAGCAGCCCGGGACAACCGAACACCGGGGAGCTGTTTTTT
TRBV27	NA	TRBJ1-5	NA	CASSYRRSNQPQHF	TGTGCCAGCAGTTACAGGCGTAGCAATCAGCCCCAGCATTTT
TRBV5-8	TRBD1	TRBJ1-6	NA	CASSLGGQGADSPLHF	TGTGCCAGCAGCTTGGGCGGACAGGGGGCCGATTCACCCCTCCACTTT
TRBV5-1	TRBD1	TRBJ2-7	NA	CASSGTGGYEQYF	TGCGCCAGCAGTGGGACAGGGGGTTACGAGCAGTACTTC
TRBV7-9	TRBD1	TRBJ1-2	once	CASSFGQGPNYGYTF	TGTGCCAGCAGCTTCGGACAGGGACCTAACTATGGCTACACCTTC
TRBV6-5	TRBD2	TRBJ2-1	NA	CASSLLAVGQYNEQFF	TGTGCCAGCAGTTTACTAGCGGTGGGACAATACAATGAGCAGTTCTTC
TRBV11-2	NA	TRBJ2-7	NA	CASSLGHISYEQYF	TGTGCCAGCAGCTTAGGGCACATATCCTACGAGCAGTACTTC